This TCR beta chain stems from a study of HIV-infected patients and healthy controls (dated by TCRdb to 2013 to 2014). Regarding the research as a whole: The study tested whether deep TCR repertoire sequencing of HIV patients' small blood samples could capture immune perturbation and reconstitution.

The paper's findings and limits, for the study overall: Both the Jaccard index and the count of highly shared sequences showed that healthy controls shared more CDR3s between individuals than HIV+ patients did. Significantly higher mean Gini indices were seen in HIV-infected repertoires than in controls, possibly reflecting oligoclonality. Eight alpha and eight beta V genes showed significantly different mean usage between HIV-infected patients and controls. Sequencing depth was restricted by the use of whole blood, which also prevented the dynamics of distinct T-cell subpopulations from being separated. Processing included only sixteen HIV-infected individuals, and this was regarded by the authors as a major limit on how widely the findings apply. MAIT cell alpha-chain CDR3s were found at high frequency in healthy controls but were severely depleted in HIV+ repertoires. Comparisons were complicated by unequal numbers of distinct sequences between patients and controls, and rare events from HIV-infected data were overweighted by size-matching. The observed differences in diversity could not be explained by the slight differences in age and sex profiles between the study cohorts. In the samples, alpha-beta chain pairing was left undetermined. The apparent post-therapy recovery of the Gini index in HIV-infected patients was not reproduced in size-matched repertoire data. HIV-associated CDR3s exhibited a significant reduction in frequency during therapy, whereas CMV-associated CDR3s exhibited no significant change, although the majority increased in frequency. Healthy control repertoires showed roughly threefold more distinct CDR3s and higher Shannon diversity than untreated HIV+ repertoires. Donor HLA types were not determined in the study.

Using SuperScript III with primers targeting the alpha and beta constant regions, about 520 ng of RNA was reverse transcribed. Separate libraries for the alpha and beta chains were generated through chain-specific third strand synthesis that incorporated multiplexing indices. To avoid primer bias, the protocol used one single primer pair to amplify every rearrangement within a chain, and the protocol also attached molecular barcodes to each cDNA molecule. Purified cDNA was ligated with T4 RNA Ligase 1 onto a 5' RACE adapter bearing a random hexamer and the SP2 sequencing primer site. Second strand synthesis was performed with Phusion polymerase and primed from the SP2 site, and slow temperature ramps were applied to favor optimal annealing. Two random hexamer sequences, both added before amplification and joined together, made up the 12-nucleotide barcode of each molecule. A brief initial PCR introduced P5 and P7 adapter elements together with a second index, and a roughly 25-cycle amplification PCR using P5s and P7 primers was subsequently performed. A total of 27 PCR cycles were applied to the libraries, which were quantified on a Qubit, sized on a Bioanalyzer, and diluted to 3 to 4.5 nM. Sequencing of the normalized libraries was performed on an Illumina MiSeq with 2 x 250 paired-end kits. MinElute columns were the means by which the reverse transcription reactions were cleaned up, and the reactions were eluted into about 10 ul Tris-Cl. A 1:1 ratio of AMPure XP beads was used to clean the adapter ligations after they had run for roughly 20 hours at 16 degrees C. Per the source publication's procedure: A modified Decombinator that output V, J, insert and barcode information was used to process the demultiplexed FASTQ files. Any sequence that shared a barcode yet differed from the dominant sequence was discarded as an error, and the number of original cDNA molecules was estimated by counting barcodes clustered at Levenshtein distance 3. Downstream analyses used R packages ineq, vegan, igraph and RCytoscape, with IMGT nomenclature and CDR3 definitions. The authors computed V gene usage over distinct sequences and counted each TCR a single time to avoid skew from clonal expansion. Unique CDR3 amino acid sequences within a donor were connected in similarity networks whenever two sequences differed by a single Levenshtein edit. In the repertoires, a search was made for a compiled set of published HIV-specific CDR3s (around 95 alpha, 650 to 750 beta) and CMV-specific CDR3s (under 14 alpha, a few hundred beta). It was shown by random subsampling to size-matched repertoires that the decreased diversity of patients was not caused by their lower sequence numbers. Starting from the raw public reads, TCRdb applied fastp trimming at Q25, assembled clones with MiXCR and retained in-frame beta chains. Identical CDR3 proteins give one entry, which carries the most common genes and DNA. TCRdb assigned the V and J calls; the authors' analysis was not used. This sample lists about 19,000 distinct CDR3 sequences; roughly 8.9% were detected once. 2.6% of the sample goes to the ten largest clones.

Whole blood was used without fractionating the cells, so the repertoire represented all peripheral T cells without sorting. Approximately ten uninfected healthy donors were sampled as controls, a few of whom were sampled twice roughly three months apart. For RNA extraction, a 2.5 ml sample of peripheral blood was drawn into Tempus tubes. The TURBO-DNase kit was used to remove leftover genomic DNA, and GLOBINclear was used to deplete globin mRNA. As to this clonotype: The clone's antigen remains unknown. No per-base quality is available; no much larger clone lies one base away.

CDR1 and CDR2 are read off the germline V gene as KGHSH and LQKENI. Deletion took 8 bases off V and 1 base off J, with a span of 11 bases between the germline ends. Taken from cysteine to phenylalanine, the CDR3 has 13 residues. Of all the DNA, just the CDR3 is kept, 39 bases in frame from base 1. The chain joins TRBV18 to TRBJ1-1; the D gene is possibly TRBD1, with 6 bases matching. This clonotype originated in an adult in good health. The sample comprised blood. The DNA sequence follows: TGTGCCAGCGCTCTGGGACAGAACACTGAAGCTTTCTTT. Its protein is CASALGQNTEAFF.